Described below is a single TCR beta chain sequence and its context. Its antigen is unidentified. This entry comes from a study of cytomegalovirus exposure and HLA in healthy donors. Broader study findings: It was reported in a later analysis that an Asian-associated ancestry cluster showed fewer N-insertions than the 666-donor mean. Through in vitro validation, a few CMV-associated chains were shown to be specific for CMV antigens. Apart from CMV serostatus, no immune exposure information was available. There were some public TCRs occurring in many donors, but most TCR sequences were rare.

60 Vbeta and 13 Jbeta primers were used in PCR. Method: immunoSEQ multiplex PCR; TCRdb's copy keeps in-frame clones and lacks some. Altogether about 67,000 clones are present, around 63% being singletons, with the ten largest covering about 2.1%. The germline CDR1 and CDR2 sequences are SGHVS and FNYEAQ. The CDR3 is 13 residues long. Trimming left V 2 bases short and J 1 base short, with 5 bases between. This chain uses TRBV7-6 with TRBJ1-1; D is ambiguous. The sequence derives from a woman in her twenties or thirties in good health and CMV-seronegative. Sequencing was done on a sample of PBMCs. The CDR3 loop is CASSLNRNTEAFF. CDR3 coding DNA: TGTGCCAGCAGCTTAAACAGGAACACTGAAGCTTTCTTT.